This note documents a single TCR beta chain sequence. Using immunoSEQ multiplex PCR, the repertoire was profiled, and TCRdb retains in-frame clones only, with some absent. The sample yields tens of thousands of clones, about four fifths seen once. This sample was included in a study of blood T cell repertoires in COVID-19. Study background: Collection of acute and convalescent COVID-19 samples took place in the United States, Italy and Spain.

The CDR3 is 16 residues long. The V segment lost 5 bases and the J segment 4 bases; nucleotides outside the gene matches: 13. Germline lookup yields CDR1 SEHNR and CDR2 FQNEAQ (reference sequence). Sequenced material: peripheral blood. This receptor was identified in a woman of 80 years or more with acute or convalescent COVID-19. V gene TRBV7-9 combines with J gene TRBJ2-7; TRBD2 matches 8 bases. The CDR3 here is CASSPPPREGGYEQYF. Written as DNA, the CDR3 is TGTGCCAGCAGCCCCCCCCCTCGGGAGGGCGGTTACGAGCAGTACTTC.